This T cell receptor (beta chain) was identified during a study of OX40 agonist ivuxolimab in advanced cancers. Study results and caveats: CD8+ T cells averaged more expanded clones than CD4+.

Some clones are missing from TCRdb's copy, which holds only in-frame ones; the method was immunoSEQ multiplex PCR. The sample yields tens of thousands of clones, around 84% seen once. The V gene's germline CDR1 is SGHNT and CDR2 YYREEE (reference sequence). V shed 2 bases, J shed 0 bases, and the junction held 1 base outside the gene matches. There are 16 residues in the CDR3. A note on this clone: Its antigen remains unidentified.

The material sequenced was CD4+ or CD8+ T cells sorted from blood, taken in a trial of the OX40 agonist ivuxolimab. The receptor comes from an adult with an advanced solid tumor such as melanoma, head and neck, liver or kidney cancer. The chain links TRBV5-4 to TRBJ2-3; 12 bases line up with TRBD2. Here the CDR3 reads CASSFGLAGSTDTQYF. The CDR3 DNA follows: TGTGCCAGCAGCTTCGGACTAGCGGGGAGCACAGATACGCAGTATTTT. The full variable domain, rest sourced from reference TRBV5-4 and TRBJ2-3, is ETGVTQSPTHLIKTRGQQVTLRCSSQSGHNTVSWYQQALGQGPQFIFQYYREEENGRGNFPPRFSGLQFPNYSSELNVNALELDDSALYLCASSFGLAGSTDTQYFGPGTRLTVL.